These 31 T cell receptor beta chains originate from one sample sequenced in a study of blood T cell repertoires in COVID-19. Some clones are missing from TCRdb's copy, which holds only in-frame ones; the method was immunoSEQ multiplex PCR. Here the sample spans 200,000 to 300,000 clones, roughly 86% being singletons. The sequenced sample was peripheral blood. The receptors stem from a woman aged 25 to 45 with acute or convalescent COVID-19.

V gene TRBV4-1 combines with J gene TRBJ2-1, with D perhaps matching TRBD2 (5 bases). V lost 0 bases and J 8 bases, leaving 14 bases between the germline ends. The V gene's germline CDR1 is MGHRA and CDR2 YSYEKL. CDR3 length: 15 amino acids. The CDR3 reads CASSQDVVFGDEQFF. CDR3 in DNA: TGCGCCAGCAGCCAAGATGTCGTCTTCGGGGATGAGCAGTTCTTC.

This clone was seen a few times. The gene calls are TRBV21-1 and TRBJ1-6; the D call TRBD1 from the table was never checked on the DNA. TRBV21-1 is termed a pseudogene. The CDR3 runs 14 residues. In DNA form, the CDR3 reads TGTGCCAGCAGCAAAAAGACCAGGGGGTCAACCCTCCACTTT. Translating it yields CASSKKTRGSTLHF.

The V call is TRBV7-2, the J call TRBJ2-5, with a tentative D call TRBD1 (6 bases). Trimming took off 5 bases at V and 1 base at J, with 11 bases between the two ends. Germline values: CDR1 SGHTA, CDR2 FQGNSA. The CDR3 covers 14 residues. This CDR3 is CASSPGQIQETQYF. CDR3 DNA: TGTGCCAGCAGCCCAGGACAGATCCAAGAGACCCAGTACTTC.

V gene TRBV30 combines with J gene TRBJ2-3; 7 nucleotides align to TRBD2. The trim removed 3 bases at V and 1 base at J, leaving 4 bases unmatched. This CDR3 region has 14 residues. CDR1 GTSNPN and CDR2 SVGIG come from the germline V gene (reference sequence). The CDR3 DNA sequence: TGTGCCTGGAGCCGGGGGGAGGGCACAGATACGCAGTATTTT. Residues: CAWSRGEGTDTQYF.

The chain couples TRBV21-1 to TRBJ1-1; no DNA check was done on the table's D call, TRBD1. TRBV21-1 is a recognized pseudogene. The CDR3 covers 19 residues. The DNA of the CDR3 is TGTGCCAGCCAAATCCGCGTGGTTCGGGGACAGGGGAAGGTCACTGAAGCTTTCTTT. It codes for CASQIRVVRGQGKVTEAFF.

The chain's CDR3 is CASSESSGGPDTQYF. CDR3 DNA: TGTGCCAGCAGTGAATCGAGCGGGGGTCCCGATACGCAGTATTTT. This chain joins TRBV6-4 and TRBJ2-3; the match to TRBD2 covers 8 bases. Trimming removed 3 bases from V and 6 bases from J; junction bases left unmatched: 8. This CDR3 region has 15 residues. Germline assignment: CDR1 MRHNA and CDR2 SNTAGT.

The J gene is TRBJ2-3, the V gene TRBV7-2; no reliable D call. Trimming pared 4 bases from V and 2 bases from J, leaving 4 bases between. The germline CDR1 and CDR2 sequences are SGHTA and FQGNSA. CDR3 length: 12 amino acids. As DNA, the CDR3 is TGTGCCAGCAGCTCATTCACAGATACGCAGTATTTT. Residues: CASSSFTDTQYF.

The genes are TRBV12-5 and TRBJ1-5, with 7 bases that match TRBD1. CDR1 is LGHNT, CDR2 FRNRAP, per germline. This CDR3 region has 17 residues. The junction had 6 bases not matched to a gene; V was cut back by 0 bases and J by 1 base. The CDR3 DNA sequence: TGTGCTAGTGGTTTGGTTAGGGACAGTACAAGCAATCAGCCCCAGCATTTT. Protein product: CASGLVRDSTSNQPQHF.

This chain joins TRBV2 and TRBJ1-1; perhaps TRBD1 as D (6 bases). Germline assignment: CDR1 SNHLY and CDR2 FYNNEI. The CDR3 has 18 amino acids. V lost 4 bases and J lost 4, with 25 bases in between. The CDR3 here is CASSGPQGSGLLVTEAFF. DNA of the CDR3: TGTGCCAGCAGTGGTCCTCAGGGGTCAGGGTTACTTGTCACTGAAGCTTTCTTT.

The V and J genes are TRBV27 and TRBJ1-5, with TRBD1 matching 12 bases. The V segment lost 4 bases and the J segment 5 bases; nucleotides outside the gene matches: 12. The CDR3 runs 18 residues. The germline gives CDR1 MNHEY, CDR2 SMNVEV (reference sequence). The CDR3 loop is CASSYSMGQGAGDQPQHF. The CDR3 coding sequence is TGTGCCAGCAGTTATTCTATGGGACAGGGGGCTGGTGATCAGCCCCAGCATTTT.

CDR3 residues: CASSLDGSSYEQYF. CDR3 bases: TGTGCCAGCAGCTTAGATGGGAGCTCCTACGAGCAGTACTTC. J is TRBJ2-7 and V is TRBV11-3; D possibly corresponds to TRBD2 (5 bases). The V end lost 0 bases, the J end lost 0 bases, and 6 bases lay between the germline ends. This CDR3 spans 14 amino acids. Germline V lookup: CDR1 SGHNT, CDR2 YENEEA.

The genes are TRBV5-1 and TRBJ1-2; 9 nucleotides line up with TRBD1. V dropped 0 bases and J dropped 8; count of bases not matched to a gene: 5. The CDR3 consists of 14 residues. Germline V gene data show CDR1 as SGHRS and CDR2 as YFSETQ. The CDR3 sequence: CASSLDRGRLGYTF. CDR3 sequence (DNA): TGCGCCAGCAGCTTGGACAGGGGGCGTCTCGGCTACACCTTC.

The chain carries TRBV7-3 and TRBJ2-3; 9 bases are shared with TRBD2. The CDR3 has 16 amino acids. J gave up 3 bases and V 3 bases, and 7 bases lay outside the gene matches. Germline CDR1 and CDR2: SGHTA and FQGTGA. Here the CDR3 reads CASSLVSSGITDTQYF. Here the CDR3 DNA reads TGTGCCAGCAGCTTGGTTTCTAGCGGGATTACAGATACGCAGTATTTT.

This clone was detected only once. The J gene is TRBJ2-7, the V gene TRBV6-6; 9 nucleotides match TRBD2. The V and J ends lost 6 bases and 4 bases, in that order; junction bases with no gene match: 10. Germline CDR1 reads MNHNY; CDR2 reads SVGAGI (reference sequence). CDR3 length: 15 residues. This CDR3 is CASSLSRLAVYEQYF. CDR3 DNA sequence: TGTGCCAGCAGCCTCTCCCGACTAGCGGTATACGAGCAGTACTTC.

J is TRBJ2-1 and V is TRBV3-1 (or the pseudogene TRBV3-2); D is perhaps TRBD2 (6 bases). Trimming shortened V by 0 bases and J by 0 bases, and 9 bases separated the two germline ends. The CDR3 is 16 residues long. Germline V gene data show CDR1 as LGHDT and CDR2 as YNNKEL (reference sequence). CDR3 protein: CASSQDEGLSYNEQFF. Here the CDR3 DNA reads TGTGCCAGCAGCCAAGATGAGGGACTCTCCTACAATGAGCAGTTCTTC.

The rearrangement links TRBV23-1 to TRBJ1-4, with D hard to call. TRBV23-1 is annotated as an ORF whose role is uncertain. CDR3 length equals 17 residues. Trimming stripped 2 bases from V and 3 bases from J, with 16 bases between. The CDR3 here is CASSQRGEPPPNEKLFF. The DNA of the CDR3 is TGCGCCAGCAGTCAAAGAGGAGAGCCTCCCCCTAATGAAAAACTGTTTTTT.

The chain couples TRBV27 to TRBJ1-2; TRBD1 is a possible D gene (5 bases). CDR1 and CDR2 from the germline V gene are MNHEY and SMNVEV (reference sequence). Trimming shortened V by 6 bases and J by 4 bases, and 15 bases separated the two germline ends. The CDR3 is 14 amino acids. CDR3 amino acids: CASSSHGGTYGYTF. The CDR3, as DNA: TGTGCCAGCAGCTCTCACGGGGGAACCTATGGCTACACCTTC.

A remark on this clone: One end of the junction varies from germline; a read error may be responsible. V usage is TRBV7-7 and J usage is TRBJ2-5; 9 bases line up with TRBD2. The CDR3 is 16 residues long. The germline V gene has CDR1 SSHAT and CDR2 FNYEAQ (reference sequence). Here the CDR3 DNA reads TGTGCTAGCAGCTTCCTTAGCGGGAGACCGCAAGAGACCCAGTACTTC. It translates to CASSFLSGRPQETQYF.

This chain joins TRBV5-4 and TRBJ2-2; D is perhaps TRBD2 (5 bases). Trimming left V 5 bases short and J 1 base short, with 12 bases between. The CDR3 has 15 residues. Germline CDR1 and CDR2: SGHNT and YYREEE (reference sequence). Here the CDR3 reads CASRERGGNTGELFF. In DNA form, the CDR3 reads TGTGCCAGCAGGGAACGGGGTGGGAACACCGGGGAGCTGTTTTTT. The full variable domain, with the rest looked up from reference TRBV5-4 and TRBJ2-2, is ETGVTQSPTHLIKTRGQQVTLRCSSQSGHNTVSWYQQALGQGPQFIFQYYREEENGRGNFPPRFSGLQFPNYSSELNVNALELDDSALYLCASRERGGNTGELFFGEGSRLTVL.

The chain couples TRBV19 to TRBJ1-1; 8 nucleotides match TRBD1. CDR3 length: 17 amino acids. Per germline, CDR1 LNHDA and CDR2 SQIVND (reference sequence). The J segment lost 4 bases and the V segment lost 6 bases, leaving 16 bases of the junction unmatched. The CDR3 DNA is TGTGCCAGTAGACCGCCCCCGGACAGGGCCCCGAGCACTGAAGCTTTCTTT. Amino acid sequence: CASRPPPDRAPSTEAFF.

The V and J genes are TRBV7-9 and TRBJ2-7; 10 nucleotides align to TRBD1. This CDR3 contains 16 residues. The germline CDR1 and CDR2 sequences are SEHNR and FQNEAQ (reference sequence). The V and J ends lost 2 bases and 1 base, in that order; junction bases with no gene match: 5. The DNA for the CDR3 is TGTGCCAGCAGCTTACCCCGGGACAGGGGATCCTACGAGCAGTACTTC. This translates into CASSLPRDRGSYEQYF.

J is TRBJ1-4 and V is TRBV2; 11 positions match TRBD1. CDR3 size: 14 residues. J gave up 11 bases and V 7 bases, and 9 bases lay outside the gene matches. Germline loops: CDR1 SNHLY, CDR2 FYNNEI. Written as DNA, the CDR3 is TGTGCCAGCATTTCGGACAGGGGGCTTGGGAAACTGTTTTTT. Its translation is CASISDRGLGKLFF. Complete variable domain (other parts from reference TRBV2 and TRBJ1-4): EPEVTQTPSHQVTQMGQEVILRCVPISNHLYFYWYRQILGQKVEFLVSFYNNEISEKSEIFDDQFSVERPDGSNFTLKIRSTKLEDSAMYFCASISDRGLGKLFFGSGTQLSVL.

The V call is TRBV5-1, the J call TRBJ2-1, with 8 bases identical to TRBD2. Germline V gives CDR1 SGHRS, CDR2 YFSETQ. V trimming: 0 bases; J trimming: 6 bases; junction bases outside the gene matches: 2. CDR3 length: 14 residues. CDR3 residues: CASSLAGGVNEQFF. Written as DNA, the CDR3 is TGCGCCAGCAGCTTGGCGGGGGGGGTCAATGAGCAGTTCTTC.

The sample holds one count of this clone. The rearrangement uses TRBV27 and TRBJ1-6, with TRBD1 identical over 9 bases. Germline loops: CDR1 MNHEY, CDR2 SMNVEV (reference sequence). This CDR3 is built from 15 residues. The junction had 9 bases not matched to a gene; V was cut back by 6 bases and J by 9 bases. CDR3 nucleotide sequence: TGTGCCAGCAGGTACAGGGGACAGGGAGGTTCACCCCTCCACTTT. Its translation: CASRYRGQGGSPLHF.

The CDR3 loop is CASSSVLSNTEAFF. In DNA form, the CDR3 reads TGCGCCAGCAGTTCGGTCTTAAGTAACACTGAAGCTTTCTTT. This rearrangement joins TRBV5-1 to TRBJ1-1; D remains unclear. The CDR3 runs to 14 residues. The germline V gene has CDR1 SGHRS and CDR2 YFSETQ. Deletions cut 5 bases from V and 2 bases from J, with 13 bases between.

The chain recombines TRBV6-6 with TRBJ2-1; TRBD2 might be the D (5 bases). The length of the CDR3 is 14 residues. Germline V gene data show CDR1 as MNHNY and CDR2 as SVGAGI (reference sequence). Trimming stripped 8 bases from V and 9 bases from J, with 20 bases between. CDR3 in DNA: TGTGCCAGCGGTCGGCCTCCTCCCGGGGTTGAGCAGTTCTTC. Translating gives CASGRPPPGVEQFF.

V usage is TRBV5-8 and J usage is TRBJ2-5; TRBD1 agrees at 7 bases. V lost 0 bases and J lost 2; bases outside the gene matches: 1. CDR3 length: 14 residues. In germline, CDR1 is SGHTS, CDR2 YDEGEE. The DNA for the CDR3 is TGTGCCAGCAGCTTGGGACAGGGTCAAGAGACCCAGTACTTC. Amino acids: CASSLGQGQETQYF.

The CDR3 here is CATSPGLAGRRDQETQYF. The CDR3 DNA is TGTGCCACCAGTCCCGGACTAGCGGGAAGGAGGGATCAAGAGACCCAGTACTTC. The V call is TRBV15, the J call TRBJ2-5, with 12 bases lining up with TRBD2. The trim removed 6 bases at V and 2 bases at J, leaving 13 bases unmatched. The CDR3 has 18 amino acids. In germline, CDR1 is LNHNV, CDR2 YYDKDF (reference sequence).

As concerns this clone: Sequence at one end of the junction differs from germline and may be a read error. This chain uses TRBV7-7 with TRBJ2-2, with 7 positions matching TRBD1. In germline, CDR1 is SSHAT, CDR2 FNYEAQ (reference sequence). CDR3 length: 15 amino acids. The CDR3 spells CASSFDRVGTGELFF. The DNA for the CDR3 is TGTGCTAGCAGCTTCGACAGGGTGGGCACCGGGGAGCTGTTTTTT.

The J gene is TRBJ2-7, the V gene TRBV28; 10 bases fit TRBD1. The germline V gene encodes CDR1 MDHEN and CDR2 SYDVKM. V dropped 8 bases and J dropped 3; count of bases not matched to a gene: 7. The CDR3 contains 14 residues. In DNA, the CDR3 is TGTGCCAGCCGGGGACAGGGGCGCAGCTACGAGCAGTACTTC. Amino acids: CASRGQGRSYEQYF.

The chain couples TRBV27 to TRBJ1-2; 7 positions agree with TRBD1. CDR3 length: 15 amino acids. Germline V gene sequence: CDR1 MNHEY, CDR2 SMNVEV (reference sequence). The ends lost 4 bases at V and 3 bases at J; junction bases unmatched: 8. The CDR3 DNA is TGTGCCAGCAGTTCCAAACAGGGGCTCCACTATGGCTACACCTTC. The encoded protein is CASSSKQGLHYGYTF.